The rows below give T cell receptor beta chains drawn from one sample of a study of identical twins' blood T cells. Via MiXCR, TCRdb re-called the 5' RACE reads, giving one row per CDR3 protein. The sample shows fewer than 450,000 distinct CDR3 sequences, over 25% of them seen only once. Sequencing was done on a sample of PBMCs. Receptors were obtained from a woman aged 18 to 55 in good health. Each CDR3 is given with its conserved first and last residue. Each record gives: J gene, clone size, CDR3 length, V gene, D gene, CDR3 DNA, CDR3 protein. D genes are given only for firm matches. The size of a clone is reported for some rows only, either as once, few or many, or as a class for expanded clones.

>TRBJ1-5|NA|16|TRBV7-8|NA
TGTGCCAGCAGCTACGGGACACTTTATAGCAATCAGCCCCAGCATTTT
CASSYGTLYSNQPQHF
>TRBJ1-1|NA|14|TRBV19|NA
TGTGCCAGTAGTTGGGGACCGGGGTTGTCTGAAGCTTTCTTT
CASSWGPGLSEAFF
>TRBJ2-1|NA|13|TRBV20-1|NA
TGCAGTGGGTCACATCAACGACCCGGTGAGCAGTTCTTC
CSGSHQRPGEQFF
>TRBJ1-1|many|13|TRBV2|NA
TGTGCCAGCAGTGAAAGTGCGAACACTGAAGCTTTCTTT
CASSESANTEAFF
>TRBJ1-1|few|17|TRBV5-4|NA
TGTGCCAGCAGCTTGGCCACGGGCAGACCCTTGAACACTGAAGCTTTCTTT
CASSLATGRPLNTEAFF
>TRBJ2-7|few|14|TRBV11-2|NA
TGTGCCAGCAGCTTAAACCAGCGGGTCTACGAGCAGTACTTC
CASSLNQRVYEQYF
>TRBJ1-2|few|14|TRBV5-4|NA
TGTGCCATTACCCGTTCCGGGTCGAATTATGGCTACACCTTC
CAITRSGSNYGYTF
>TRBJ2-3|NA|19|TRBV27|TRBD2
TGTGCCGGCAGTTTATTCGGGATCCCGACTAGCGGGAGTGCAGATACGCAGTATTTT
CAGSLFGIPTSGSADTQYF
>TRBJ2-2|NA|12|TRBV6-6|NA
TGTGCCAGCATCGGGCAAGCCGGGGAGCTGTTTTTT
CASIGQAGELFF
>TRBJ2-3|NA|15|TRBV6-1|NA
TGTGCCAGCAGTGTTCGGCGGGCCAACACAGATACGCAGTATTTT
CASSVRRANTDTQYF
>TRBJ2-2|NA|14|TRBV3-1|NA
TGTGCCAGCAGTAACAGGGAAAAAACCGGGGAGCTGTTTTTT
CASSNREKTGELFF
>TRBJ1-1|few|15|TRBV11-2|TRBD1
TGTGCCAGCAGCCACGCCGGCAGGGGGAACTCTGAAGCTTTCTTT
CASSHAGRGNSEAFF
>TRBJ2-1|NA|14|TRBV5-1|TRBD1
TGCGCCAGCAGGGTGGACAGGTCCTACAATGAGCAGTTCTTC
CASRVDRSYNEQFF
>TRBJ1-5|NA|15|TRBV2|NA
TGTGCCAGCAGTGAAGAAGGTCCTAGCAATCAGCCCCAGCATTTT
CASSEEGPSNQPQHF
>TRBJ2-2|few|13|TRBV3-1|NA
TGTGCCAGCAGGACCACCTATAGCGGGGAGCTGTTTTTT
CASRTTYSGELFF
>TRBJ1-4|NA|16|TRBV18|NA
TGTGCCAGCTCACCACCGGTAGCGGACATGCGGGAAAAACTGTTTTTT
CASSPPVADMREKLFF
>TRBJ2-1|many|12|TRBV20-1|NA
TGCAGTGCTCAGAGACTTAACAATGAGCAGTTCTTC
CSAQRLNNEQFF
>TRBJ1-1|NA|15|TRBV6-1|NA
TGTGCCAGCAGTGTCCCCAGGGTTATGAACACTGAAGCTTTCTTT
CASSVPRVMNTEAFF
>TRBJ2-7|NA|15|TRBV11-2|TRBD2
TGTGCCAGCAGCTATGTTAACAGGACTAGACGGGAGCAGTACTTC
CASSYVNRTRREQYF
>TRBJ2-1|NA|16|TRBV11-2|TRBD2
TGTGCCAGCAGCCTAATAGCGGGAGGCCCCTCCAATGAGCAGTTCTTC
CASSLIAGGPSNEQFF
>TRBJ1-1|few|12|TRBV20-1|NA
TGCAGTGCTACCCAGGGGCTCGTTGAAGCTTTCTTT
CSATQGLVEAFF
>TRBJ2-3|NA|14|TRBV7-2|NA
TGTGCCAGCAGCTTAGCTTTGTTGTCAGATACGCAGTATTTT
CASSLALLSDTQYF
>TRBJ2-5|few|14|TRBV24-1|NA
TGTGCCACCAGTGATTCCTTAGGAGGGGAGACCCAGTACTTC
CATSDSLGGETQYF
>TRBJ1-1|NA|16|TRBV7-9|NA
TGTGCCAGCAGCTTAGTCGACGGCCGACGTGGGACTGAAGCTTTCTTT
CASSLVDGRRGTEAFF
>TRBJ2-7|NA|14|TRBV11-2|NA
TGTGCCAGCAGCCCCGCGGCTAGCATCCACGAGCAGTACTTC
CASSPAASIHEQYF
>TRBJ2-2|NA|14|TRBV11-2|TRBD1
TGTGCCAGCAGCTTGGACAGGGACACCGGGGAGCTGTTTTTT
CASSLDRDTGELFF
>TRBJ1-1|many|13|TRBV5-1|TRBD1
TGCGCCAGCCGGCTGACAGGGTACACTGAAGCTTTCTTT
CASRLTGYTEAFF
>TRBJ2-3|NA|14|TRBV7-6|NA
TGTGCCAGCAGCCTTACTAGATTCACAGATACGCAGTATTTT
CASSLTRFTDTQYF
>TRBJ1-1|NA|13|TRBV27|NA
TGTGTCAGCAGCATACAGGGGAACACTGAAGCTTTCTTT
CVSSIQGNTEAFF
>TRBJ2-7|NA|13|TRBV20-1|NA
TGCAGTGCTGGCGGACATAATCTACCCGAGCAGTACTTC
CSAGGHNLPEQYF
>TRBJ1-4|NA|13|TRBV6-1|NA
TGTGCCAGCTGTCGGGGTGGTTCTGAAAAACTGTTTTTT
CASCRGGSEKLFF
>TRBJ1-1|NA|11|TRBV20-1|NA
TGCAGACTACAGGTGAACACTGAAGCTTTCTTT
CRLQVNTEAFF
>TRBJ1-1|NA|12|TRBV7-3|NA
TGTGCCAGCCAAACTGGGGACGGGGCGGTTTTCTTT
CASQTGDGAVFF
>TRBJ1-1|NA|14|TRBV20-1|NA
TGCAGTGCTAGCGTGGCGGGGTCACGCACTGAAGCTTTCTTT
CSASVAGSRTEAFF
>TRBJ1-5|few|13|TRBV18|NA
TGTGCCAGCTCACCGGGGAGCGGGCAGCCCCAGCATTTT
CASSPGSGQPQHF
>TRBJ1-2|many|16|TRBV2|NA
TGTGCCAGCAGTGAAGCGGGGCAGGGTAGGAACTATGGCTACACCTTC
CASSEAGQGRNYGYTF
>TRBJ1-1|few|18|TRBV5-1|TRBD1
TGCGCCAGCAGCTTGGGTCATGGACAGGGGGTTTCGTCCACTGAAGCTTTCTTT
CASSLGHGQGVSSTEAFF
>TRBJ1-1|NA|13|TRBV29-1|TRBD1
TGCAGCGTCGGGACAGGGCAAAATACTGAAGCTTTCTTT
CSVGTGQNTEAFF
>TRBJ2-1|NA|16|TRBV20-1|TRBD2
TGCAGTGCTAGAGAACTAGCGGGAGCCTCCTACAATGAGCAGTTCTTC
CSARELAGASYNEQFF
>TRBJ1-2|NA|14|TRBV14|NA
TGTGCCAGCAGCCGCCGGGACACATCCTATGGCTACACCTTC
CASSRRDTSYGYTF
>TRBJ1-1|NA|14|TRBV5-1|NA
TGCGCCAGCTCCCAACCCCAGTTGAACACTGAAGCTTTCTTT
CASSQPQLNTEAFF
>TRBJ2-5|NA|12|TRBV10-3|NA
TGTGCCACCCAAGGGGCCCAAGAGACCCAGTACTTC
CATQGAQETQYF
>TRBJ1-1|NA|12|TRBV7-2|NA
TGTGCCAGCAGCTCACAGGTCACTGAAGCTTTCTTT
CASSSQVTEAFF
>TRBJ1-2|few|14|TRBV2|NA
TGTGCCAGCAGTCCCAGGGGAAAAAACTATGGCTACACCTTC
CASSPRGKNYGYTF
>TRBJ2-7|NA|15|TRBV5-1|NA
TGCGCCAGCAGCGGTGGGTTTACAGGGCGCTACGAGCAGTACTTC
CASSGGFTGRYEQYF
>TRBJ2-3|NA|14|TRBV20-1|NA
TGCGGTGCCTCGCCAGCGGAAAGCACAGATACGCAGTATTTT
CGASPAESTDTQYF
>TRBJ2-5|NA|11|TRBV6-6|NA
TGTGCCAGCGGGACTGGAGAGACCCAGTACTTC
CASGTGETQYF
>TRBJ2-2|NA|16|TRBV10-3|NA
NA
CAIVGQPTFGAWELFF
>TRBJ2-1|few|12|TRBV13|NA
TGTGCCAGCAGAGTAGCGCCGAATGAGCAGTTCTTC
CASRVAPNEQFF
>TRBJ2-5|NA|14|TRBV11-2|TRBD2
TGTGCCAGCAGCTTACTAGCGGACCAAGAGACCCAGTACTTC
CASSLLADQETQYF
>TRBJ2-3|NA|14|TRBV29-1|NA
TGCAGCGTTGATGCAGGGGGAGGGGCAGATACGCAGTATTTT
CSVDAGGGADTQYF
>TRBJ2-2|many|13|TRBV3-1|TRBD1
TGTGCCAGCAGTCTACAGGGGTCCGGGGAGCTGTTTTTT
CASSLQGSGELFF